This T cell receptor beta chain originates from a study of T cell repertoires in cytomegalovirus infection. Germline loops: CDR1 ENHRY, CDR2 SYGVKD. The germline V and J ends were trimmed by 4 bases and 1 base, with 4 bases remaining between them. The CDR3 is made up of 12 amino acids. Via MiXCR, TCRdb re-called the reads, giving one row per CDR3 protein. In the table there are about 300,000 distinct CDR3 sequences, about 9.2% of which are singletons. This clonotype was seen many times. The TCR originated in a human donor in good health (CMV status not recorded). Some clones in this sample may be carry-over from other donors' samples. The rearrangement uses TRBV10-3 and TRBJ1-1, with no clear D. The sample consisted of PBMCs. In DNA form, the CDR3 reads TGTGCCATCAGTGGGGGGAACACTGAAGCTTTCTTT. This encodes CAISGGNTEAFF.